This paragraph covers one T cell receptor beta chain sequence. This entry belongs to a study of T cell responses to AZD1222 COVID-19 vaccine. V dropped 0 bases and J dropped 0; count of bases not matched to a gene: 1. Per germline, CDR1 SGHRS and CDR2 YFSETQ. This CDR3 has 15 amino acids. Some clones are missing from TCRdb's copy, which holds only in-frame ones; the method was immunoSEQ multiplex PCR. Seen here are more than 95,000 clones, 91% observed once, and the top ten hold roughly 44%. The TCR comes from an adult in good health. The specimen was peripheral blood, collected on day 0 of AZD1222 vaccination. The chain links TRBV5-1 to TRBJ2-7; 9 bases map to TRBD2. CDR3 in amino acids: CASSLGLAVSYEQYF. In nucleotides, the CDR3 is TGCGCCAGCAGCTTGGGACTAGCGGTCTCCTACGAGCAGTACTTC.